A single sample gave rise to the 32 T cell receptor beta chains below, sequenced in a study of blood T cell repertoires in COVID-19. Sequencing used immunoSEQ multiplex PCR; TCRdb keeps in-frame clones, though not all of them. The data show tens of thousands of clones, 75% to 90% seen once. What was sequenced was peripheral blood. The receptors here all came from a woman older than 75 in a cohort sampled during active or convalescent COVID-19.

The chain carries TRBV5-4 and TRBJ2-2; 16 positions agree with TRBD2. Germline loops: CDR1 SGHNT, CDR2 YYREEE (reference sequence). The CDR3 totals 18 residues. V lost 3 bases and J lost 6; bases outside the gene matches: 8. In DNA form, the CDR3 reads TGTGCCAGCAGCTATCCGGGACTAGCGGGGGGGCAGTCCGGGGAGCTGTTTTTT. Translated: CASSYPGLAGGQSGELFF.

The chain joins TRBV10-3 to TRBJ2-3, with a possible D match to TRBD2 (5 bases). V lost 3 bases, J lost 0 bases, and 13 bases lay in between. The CDR3 extends over 16 amino acids. From germline, CDR1 is ENHRY and CDR2 SYGVKD. DNA for the CDR3: TGTGCCATCAGTGAAAGAGCGGCCTCTAGCACAGATACGCAGTATTTT. Residues: CAISERAASSTDTQYF.

The chain's CDR3 is CASSQGLDRVDTQYF. Written as DNA, the CDR3 is TGTGCCAGCAGCCAAGGGCTTGATCGGGTAGATACGCAGTATTTT. The chain carries TRBV4-2 and TRBJ2-3; D unresolved. Trimming took 1 base from V and 5 from J, leaving 13 bases between them. The CDR3 totals 15 residues. Looked up from germline, CDR1 is LGHNA and CDR2 is YNFKEQ.

This rearrangement joins TRBV7-6 to TRBJ1-3, with D uncertain. With 5 bases removed from V and 0 bases from J, the gap between germline ends came to 8 bases. Per the germline V gene, CDR1 is SGHVS and CDR2 is FNYEAQ. CDR3 length: 14 residues. The CDR3 nucleotides are TGTGCCAGCAGCCCGACGGGCTCTGGAAACACCATATATTTT. It yields the protein CASSPTGSGNTIYF.

The genes are TRBV12-3 or TRBV12-4 and TRBJ1-6; TRBD1 aligns across 9 bases. The V gene end was trimmed by 5 bases and the J gene end by 13 bases; junction bases not matched to a gene: 6. The length of the CDR3 is 13 residues. CDR3 in amino acids: CASSGTGSFPLHF. CDR3 in DNA: TGTGCCAGCAGTGGGACAGGGTCTTTTCCCCTCCACTTT.

This chain joins TRBV21-1 and TRBJ1-5; the table's TRBD1 call for D was not verified on the DNA. TRBV21-1 represents a pseudogene. CDR3 length equals 17 residues. CDR3 sequence reads: CASSKWEDRVLSQPQHF. The CDR3 coding sequence is TGTGCCAGCAGCAAATGGGAGGACAGGGTGTTGAGTCAGCCCCAGCATTTT.

This rearrangement joins TRBV27 to TRBJ2-2; TRBD2 matches at 8 bases. CDR3 length: 15 residues. V was clipped by 6 bases and J by 9 bases; unmatched bases: 12. Germline V gives CDR1 MNHEY, CDR2 SMNVEV (reference sequence). CDR3 coding DNA: TGTGCCAGCAGCCACAACGGGGGGGCGCCTTGGGAGCTGTTTTTT. This gives the protein CASSHNGGAPWELFF.

Only a few counts were recorded for this clone. The chain links TRBV7-9 to TRBJ1-1; D not certain. Looked up from germline, CDR1 is SEHNR and CDR2 is FQNEAQ (reference sequence). Trimming stripped 5 bases from V and 1 base from J, with 17 bases between. The CDR3 contains 16 residues. For the CDR3, the DNA is TGTGCCAGCAGCACCTCCGCCGCCGCGGCGAACACTGAAGCTTTCTTT. This translates into CASSTSAAAANTEAFF.

This chain joins TRBV4-1 and TRBJ1-4, with D maybe TRBD1 (6 bases). Germline V gives CDR1 MGHRA, CDR2 YSYEKL. This CDR3 comprises 15 residues. With 3 bases removed from V and 7 bases from J, the gap between germline ends came to 15 bases. CDR3: CASSHNRVIGEKLFF. As DNA, the CDR3 is TGCGCCAGCAGCCATAACAGGGTAATCGGTGAAAAACTGTTTTTT.

This chain joins TRBV7-2 and TRBJ2-3; unclear D gene. CDR3 length equals 16 residues. The germline V gene encodes CDR1 SGHTA and CDR2 FQGNSA. V lost 1 base and J lost 1, with 12 bases in between. This CDR3 is CASSLDWATGTDTQYF. DNA for the CDR3: TGTGCCAGCAGCTTAGATTGGGCTACCGGCACAGATACGCAGTATTTT.

This clone has only one observation. DNA of the CDR3: TGTGCCAGCACCTCTATGGACAGGGCAAACTATGGCTACACCTTC. As protein: CASTSMDRANYGYTF. J is TRBJ1-2 and V is TRBV5-6, with TRBD1 matching over 8 bases. V shed 6 bases and J 2 bases; nucleotides not matched to a gene: 9. This CDR3 spans 15 amino acids. Germline lookup yields CDR1 SGHDT and CDR2 YYEEEE.

This clone was counted between two and nine times. This chain joins TRBV3-1 (or the pseudogene TRBV3-2) and TRBJ1-2; D possibly corresponds to TRBD1 (5 bases). Germline CDR1 LGHDT, CDR2 YNNKEL (reference sequence). CDR3 size: 13 residues. Trimming removed 1 base at V and 4 bases at J, with 7 bases between. CDR3 region: CASSQGTPYGYTF. CDR3 bases: TGTGCCAGCAGCCAAGGGACACCCTATGGCTACACCTTC.

V and J are TRBV11-3 and TRBJ1-3; a weak D match, TRBD1 (6 bases). V was clipped by 4 bases and J by 3 bases, with 19 bases between them. The CDR3 has 17 residues. The germline CDR1 and CDR2 sequences are SGHNT and YENEEA. For the CDR3, the DNA is TGTGCCAGCAGCTCCCTACAGGGATTTGGAGGTGGAAACACCATATATTTT. It yields the protein CASSSLQGFGGGNTIYF.

The chain has TRBV3-1 (or the pseudogene TRBV3-2) and TRBJ2-2, with 12 bases identical to TRBD1. Trimming cost V 0 bases and J 5 bases; bases outside gene matches: 4. CDR1 is LGHDT, CDR2 YNNKEL, per germline (reference sequence). This CDR3 has 17 residues. CDR3 coding DNA: TGTGCCAGCAGCCAAGAAAGGGACAGGGGGCGGACCGGGGAGCTGTTTTTT. This codes for CASSQERDRGRTGELFF.

The chain has TRBV5-1 and TRBJ1-1, with D possibly matching TRBD1 (5 bases). CDR1 is SGHRS and CDR2 is YFSETQ in the germline V gene. V was clipped by 0 bases and J by 0 bases, with 15 bases between them. This CDR3 has 17 amino acids. CDR3 in amino acids: CASSLEGRKGVNTEAFF. The CDR3 DNA reads as TGCGCCAGCAGCTTGGAAGGCCGGAAAGGGGTGAACACTGAAGCTTTCTTT.

The count of this clone is one. This chain connects TRBV10-3 to TRBJ2-1, with D possibly TRBD1 on 6 matching bases. The V gene lost 6 bases and the J gene lost 0 bases, with 12 bases spanning the gap. The CDR3 totals 15 residues. Germline CDR1 ENHRY, CDR2 SYGVKD. The CDR3 region is CAIRDTGSSYNEQFF. CDR3 nucleotide sequence: TGTGCCATCAGAGACACAGGGAGCTCCTACAATGAGCAGTTCTTC.

CDR3 nucleotides: TGTGCCAGCAGCCAAGATCTCCCCGGTATTCAGCCCCAGCATTTT. Translation: CASSQDLPGIQPQHF. V gene TRBV3-1 (or the pseudogene TRBV3-2) combines with J gene TRBJ1-5; D is ambiguous. Germline assignment: CDR1 LGHDT and CDR2 YNNKEL (reference sequence). This CDR3 is built from 15 residues. V was shortened by 0 bases and J by 6 bases, with 12 bases between the two germline ends.

V usage is TRBV7-3 and J usage is TRBJ2-5; D possibly corresponds to TRBD1 (6 bases). Per germline, CDR1 SGHTA and CDR2 FQGTGA. Trimming left V 5 bases short and J 2 bases short, with 9 bases between. This CDR3 has 13 amino acids. CDR3: CASSRGQQETQYF. In nucleotides, the CDR3 is TGTGCCAGCAGCCGGGGACAACAAGAGACCCAGTACTTC.

The chain combines TRBV30 with TRBJ2-1; D gene unclear. CDR3 length equals 14 residues. Germline V CDR1 and CDR2: GTSNPN, SVGIG (reference sequence). The germline V and J ends were trimmed by 0 bases and 10 bases, with 16 bases remaining between them. The CDR3 loop reads CAWSVYRGFREQFF. The CDR3 DNA reads TGTGCCTGGAGTGTCTATCGCGGATTCAGAGAGCAGTTCTTC.

This clone occurred once. The genes are TRBV7-2 and TRBJ2-7; 9 nucleotides match TRBD1. CDR3 length: 16 residues. V lost 1 base to trimming and J lost 6 bases; unmatched junction nucleotides: 10. Looked up from germline, CDR1 is SGHTA and CDR2 is FQGNSA. CDR3 sequence: CASSLGSRTGAGEQYF. The DNA of the CDR3 is TGTGCCAGCAGCTTAGGTTCGCGGACAGGGGCGGGCGAGCAGTACTTC.

As regards this clone: Other DNA sequences in this sample translate to the same CDR3. This chain connects TRBV10-3 to TRBJ1-2, with 8 positions matching TRBD1. Trimming took 2 bases from V and 7 from J; bases not matched to a gene: 3. CDR3 size: 13 residues. CDR1 and CDR2 (germline): ENHRY, SYGVKD. CDR3 DNA: TGTGCCATCAGTGAGGGACAGGGCAGTGGCTACACCTTC. Amino acids: CAISEGQGSGYTF.

The J gene is TRBJ2-3, the V gene TRBV21-1; the table's D call TRBD2 went unverified against the DNA. TRBV21-1 is a pseudogene locus. The CDR3 has 10 amino acids. This CDR3 reads CASRTDTQYF. The CDR3 region has the DNA TGTGCCAGCCGGACAGATACGCAGTATTTT.

The chain is built from TRBV2 and TRBJ1-5; D is uncertain. With 4 bases removed from V and 5 bases from J, the gap between germline ends came to 15 bases. There are 15 residues in the CDR3. Germline lookup yields CDR1 SNHLY and CDR2 FYNNEI. The CDR3 spells CASSVGGVNHQPQHF. Here the CDR3 DNA reads TGTGCCAGCAGTGTGGGAGGTGTCAACCATCAGCCCCAGCATTTT.

Only one count was recorded for this clone. CDR3: CASRGQGRVNYGYTF. For the CDR3, the DNA is TGTGCCAGCAGAGGGCAGGGAAGGGTAAACTATGGCTACACCTTC. The chain has TRBV28 and TRBJ1-2, with a tentative D call TRBD1 (5 bases). CDR1 MDHEN and CDR2 SYDVKM come from the germline V gene. CDR3 length equals 15 residues. V was cut by 6 bases and J by 2 bases, with 16 bases left in between.

This clone was observed a few times. V gene TRBV7-9 combines with J gene TRBJ2-4; the match to TRBD2 covers 8 bases. Germline-derived CDR1 and CDR2 are SEHNR and FQNEAQ (reference sequence). V lost 0 bases to trimming and J lost 0 bases; unmatched junction nucleotides: 4. The CDR3 contains 17 residues. The CDR3 loop reads CASSLAGAGGAKNIQYF. DNA for the CDR3: TGTGCCAGCAGCTTAGCGGGTGCGGGAGGAGCCAAAAACATTCAGTACTTC.

The chain recombines TRBV7-2 with TRBJ2-2; D remains ambiguous. V lost 5 bases to trimming and J lost 8 bases, with 9 bases between them. CDR3 size: 12 residues. Per the germline V gene, CDR1 is SGHTA and CDR2 is FQGNSA. Written as DNA, the CDR3 is TGTGCCAGCAGCCTCCAGAGGGGGGAGCTGTTTTTT. Residues: CASSLQRGELFF.

This chain connects TRBV5-6 to TRBJ2-3; TRBD1 might be the D (7 bases). The CDR3 has 16 residues. Trimming pared 4 bases from V and 4 bases from J, leaving 19 bases between. Germline loops: CDR1 SGHDT, CDR2 YYEEEE. The CDR3 here is CASSPRLGGTSDTQYF. CDR3 nucleotides: TGTGCCAGCAGCCCTCGACTAGGGGGCACGTCAGATACGCAGTATTTT.

The chain uses TRBV7-2 and TRBJ1-1; D not certain. The CDR3 has 15 residues. Germline V gene data show CDR1 as SGHTA and CDR2 as FQGNSA. Trimming pared 1 base from V and 0 bases from J, leaving 9 bases between. CDR3 sequence reads: CASSLVSGMNTEAFF. The CDR3 coding sequence is TGTGCCAGCAGCTTAGTTTCCGGGATGAACACTGAAGCTTTCTTT.

The rearrangement uses TRBV2 and TRBJ1-2; a possible D gene is TRBD1 (5 bases). Looked up from germline, CDR1 is SNHLY and CDR2 is FYNNEI. Trimming stripped 6 bases from V and 2 bases from J, with 16 bases between. The CDR3 has 15 residues. CDR3 coding DNA: TGTGCCAGCAGCCAAACCCAGACAGAAAACTATGGCTACACCTTC. Residues: CASSQTQTENYGYTF.

V and J are TRBV6-5 and TRBJ2-5; TRBD2 agrees at 7 bases. V lost 0 bases to trimming and J lost 4 bases; unmatched junction nucleotides: 5. The CDR3 length is 15 residues. Germline V lookup: CDR1 MNHEY, CDR2 SVGAGI. The DNA for the CDR3 is TGTGCCAGCAGTTACTCGGGCGGGAGAGTAGAGACCCAGTACTTC. Its protein product is CASSYSGGRVETQYF.

The chain couples TRBV6-2 or TRBV6-3 to TRBJ1-2; tentatively, D is TRBD1 (5 bases). Between the trimmed V and J ends, which lost 5 bases and 4 bases, there was a span of 14 bases. The CDR3 sequence is 14 residues long. Germline V gives CDR1 MNHEY, CDR2 SVGEGT. CDR3: CASSPNGRGYGYTF. The CDR3 nucleotides read TGTGCCAGCAGTCCCAACGGAAGGGGCTATGGCTACACCTTC.

The chain has TRBV28 and TRBJ2-7, with 8 bases aligning to TRBD2. CDR1 and CDR2 (germline): MDHEN, SYDVKM. The CDR3 runs to 18 residues. Trimming cost V 3 bases and J 1 base; bases outside gene matches: 14. This CDR3 is CASSFTPGVGGRSYEQYF. Written as DNA, the CDR3 is TGTGCCAGCAGTTTTACCCCAGGGGTCGGCGGGAGGTCCTACGAGCAGTACTTC.